This section outlines one TCR beta chain sequence together with its context. As yet, its antigen is unknown. Healthy bone marrow donors supplied every sample. The data were taken from a study of cytomegalovirus exposure and HLA in healthy donors. The CDR3 contains 13 residues. Germline V lookup: CDR1 SGHTA, CDR2 FQGNSA. Trimming left V 6 bases short and J 5 bases short, with 13 bases between. Primers included in the PCR were 60 Vbeta and 13 Jbeta primers. Sequencing was performed with immunoSEQ multiplex PCR; in TCRdb, only in-frame clones are kept and a portion is missing. The sample includes 150,000 to 200,000 clones, around three quarters of them seen just once. Study-level points and caveats: Generally TCR sequences proved uncommon, though certain public TCRs appeared in numerous donors. Listed as cytomegalovirus-associated were 150 or so TCR beta chains. In vitro confirmation showed three CMV-associated chains to be CMV antigen specific.

This receptor was taken from a woman in her twenties or thirties in good health and CMV-seropositive. Sequencing used PBMCs. This sequence joins TRBV7-2 and TRBJ1-1; D ambiguous. The CDR3 nucleotides are TGTGCCAGCAGGCCGCTTCAACTGACTGAAGCTTTCTTT. As protein: CASRPLQLTEAFF.